The 10 T cell receptor beta chains below were found in one sample sequenced in a study of T-cell reconstitution after alpha-beta-depleted transplantation in children. This sample's TCRbeta library carried unique molecular identifier barcodes. TCRdb re-analysed the PCR reads in MiXCR, keeping a single row per CDR3 protein. This sample has 900,000 or so distinct CDR3 sequences, with around 17% found just once. This specimen consisted of PBMCs, mostly from graft donor cells, obtained 360 days after TCRalphabeta/CD19-depleted stem cell transplant. These receptors were taken from a male patient aged 10 to 17 who had a stem cell transplant for acute lymphoblastic leukemia, so the T cells may come from the graft donor.

This clonotype turned up a few times. The chain carries TRBV3-1 and TRBJ2-3; D gene uncertain. CDR1 and CDR2 from the germline V gene are LGHDT and YNNKEL (reference sequence). This CDR3 has 14 residues. V lost 0 bases and J lost 1, with 5 bases in between. The CDR3 here is CASSQDYRTDTQYF. CDR3 sequence (DNA): TGTGCCAGCAGCCAAGATTACCGCACAGATACGCAGTATTTT.

Only a few counts were recorded for this clonotype. The J gene is TRBJ2-7, the V gene TRBV14, with unresolved D. Germline loops: CDR1 SGHDN, CDR2 FVKESK. The CDR3 extends over 14 amino acids. V lost 1 base and J lost 4, with 11 bases in between. The CDR3 loop is CASSQANLWYEQYF. Written as DNA, the CDR3 is TGTGCCAGCAGCCAAGCGAACCTCTGGTACGAGCAGTACTTC.

This clonotype was seen a handful of times. V gene TRBV27 combines with J gene TRBJ2-2; D unclear. The CDR3 is made up of 13 amino acids. Germline CDR1 MNHEY, CDR2 SMNVEV (reference sequence). The germline V and J ends were trimmed by 6 bases and 7 bases, with 12 bases remaining between them. CDR3 in DNA: TGTGCCAGCAGAGTTGTATGGCGCGGGGAGCTGTTTTTT. It specifies CASRVVWRGELFF.

There are a few counts of this clonotype. This chain uses TRBV20-1 with TRBJ2-5; 10 bases are a match to TRBD2. The CDR3 has 17 amino acids. With V trimmed by 1 base and J by 2 bases, 10 bases remained unmatched. The germline gives CDR1 DFQATT, CDR2 SNEGSKA (reference sequence). Here the CDR3 reads CSARVGLTSGLQETQYF. The CDR3 bases are TGCAGTGCTAGAGTTGGTCTGACTAGCGGGTTACAAGAGACCCAGTACTTC.

This clonotype was found many times. This sequence joins TRBV7-9 and TRBJ2-7; D remains ambiguous. The CDR3 is made up of 13 amino acids. The V gene's germline CDR1 is SEHNR and CDR2 FQNEAQ (reference sequence). Trimming took off 1 base at V and 2 bases at J, with 6 bases between the two ends. The CDR3 sequence: CASSLGSPYEQYF. The CDR3, as DNA: TGTGCCAGCAGCTTAGGTTCCCCCTACGAGCAGTACTTC.

V is TRBV7-9 and J is TRBJ2-1, with a tentative D call TRBD2 (6 bases). The CDR3 sequence is 14 residues long. Per the germline V gene, CDR1 is SEHNR and CDR2 is FQNEAQ (reference sequence). Between the trimmed V and J ends, which lost 3 bases and 5 bases, there was a span of 11 bases. CDR3: CASSFFRGNNEQFF. For the CDR3, the DNA is TGTGCCAGCAGCTTTTTTCGCGGGAACAATGAGCAGTTCTTC.

This clonotype was recorded a few times. V is TRBV27 and J is TRBJ2-2; 11 bases are shared with TRBD2. Germline lookup yields CDR1 MNHEY and CDR2 SMNVEV (reference sequence). This CDR3 comprises 19 residues. J lost 0 bases, V lost 3 bases, and 9 bases had no gene match. The CDR3 DNA reads TGTGCCAGCAGTTTCGGATTCCTAGCGGGAGGTCCGAACACCGGGGAGCTGTTTTTT. Translated, it gives CASSFGFLAGGPNTGELFF.

This clonotype was recorded only once. V and J are TRBV9 and TRBJ2-1, with 7 bases identical to TRBD2. V lost 7 bases, J lost 9 bases, and 7 bases stayed unmatched. Germline CDR1 SGDLS, CDR2 YYNGEE. The CDR3 covers 12 residues. CDR3 sequence (DNA): TGTGCCAGCGCTGGGCTAGCGGCTGAGCAGTTCTTC. Translation gives CASAGLAAEQFF.

V and J are TRBV4-1 and TRBJ2-5, with D tentatively TRBD1 (6 bases). The CDR3 totals 14 residues. Germline assignment: CDR1 MGHRA and CDR2 YSYEKL. Trimming left V 2 bases short and J 4 bases short, with 11 bases between. The CDR3 reads CASSQNRVGETQYF. DNA for the CDR3: TGCGCCAGCAGCCAAAACAGGGTGGGAGAGACCCAGTACTTC.

Only a few counts were recorded for this clonotype. The J gene is TRBJ2-3, the V gene TRBV12-3 or TRBV12-4; no reliable D call. Trimming pared 1 base from V and 3 bases from J, leaving 14 bases between. This CDR3 comprises 16 residues. CDR3 residues: CASSLDSVRKTDTQYF. The CDR3 bases are TGTGCCAGCAGTTTAGATAGTGTGCGGAAGACAGATACGCAGTATTTT.